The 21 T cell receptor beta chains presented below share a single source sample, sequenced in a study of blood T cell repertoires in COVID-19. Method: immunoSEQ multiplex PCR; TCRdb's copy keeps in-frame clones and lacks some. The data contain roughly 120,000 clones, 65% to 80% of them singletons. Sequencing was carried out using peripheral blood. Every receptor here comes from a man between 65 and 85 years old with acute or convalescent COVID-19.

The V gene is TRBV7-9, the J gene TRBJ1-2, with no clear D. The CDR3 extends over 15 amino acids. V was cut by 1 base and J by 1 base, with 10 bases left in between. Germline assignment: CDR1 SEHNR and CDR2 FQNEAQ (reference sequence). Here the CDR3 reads CASSLVGSGNYGYTF. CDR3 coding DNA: TGTGCCAGCAGCTTAGTTGGCAGCGGTAACTATGGCTACACCTTC.

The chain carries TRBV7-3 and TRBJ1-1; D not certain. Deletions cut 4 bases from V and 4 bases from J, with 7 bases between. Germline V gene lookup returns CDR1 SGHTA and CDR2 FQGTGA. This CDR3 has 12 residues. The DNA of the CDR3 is TGTGCCAGCAGCTCGGAGGGCACTGAAGCTTTCTTT. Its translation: CASSSEGTEAFF.

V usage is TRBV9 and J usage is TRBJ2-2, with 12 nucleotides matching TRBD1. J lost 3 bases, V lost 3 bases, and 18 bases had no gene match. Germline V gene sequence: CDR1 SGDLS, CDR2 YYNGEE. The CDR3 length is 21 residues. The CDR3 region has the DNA TGTGCCAGCAGCGAGAGGGGAGCCGGGACAGGGGGCCTTGGGGACACCGGGGAGCTGTTTTTT. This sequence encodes CASSERGAGTGGLGDTGELFF.

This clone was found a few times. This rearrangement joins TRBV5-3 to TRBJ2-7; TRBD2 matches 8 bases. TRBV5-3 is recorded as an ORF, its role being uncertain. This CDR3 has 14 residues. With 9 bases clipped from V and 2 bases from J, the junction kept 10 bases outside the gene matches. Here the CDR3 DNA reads TGTGCCAACCCTAGCGGGTCCCGGCCCTACGAGCAGTACTTC. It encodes CANPSGSRPYEQYF.

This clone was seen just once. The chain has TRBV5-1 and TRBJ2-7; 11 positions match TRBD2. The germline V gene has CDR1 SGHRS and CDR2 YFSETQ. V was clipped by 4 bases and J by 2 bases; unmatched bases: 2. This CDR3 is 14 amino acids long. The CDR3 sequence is CASSQGLAAYEQYF. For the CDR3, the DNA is TGCGCCAGCAGCCAGGGACTAGCGGCCTACGAGCAGTACTTC.

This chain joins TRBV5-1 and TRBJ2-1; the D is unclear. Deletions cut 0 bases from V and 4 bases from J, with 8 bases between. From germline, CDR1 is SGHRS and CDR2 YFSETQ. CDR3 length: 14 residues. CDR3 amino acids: CASSLASSYNEQFF. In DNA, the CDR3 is TGCGCCAGCAGCTTGGCTAGTTCGTACAATGAGCAGTTCTTC.

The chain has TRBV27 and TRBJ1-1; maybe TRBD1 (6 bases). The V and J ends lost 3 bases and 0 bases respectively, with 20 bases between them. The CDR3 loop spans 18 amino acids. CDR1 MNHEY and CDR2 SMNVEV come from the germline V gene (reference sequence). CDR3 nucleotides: TGTGCCAGCAGTTTCTCCAGTCCCGGGACAAGAATGAACACTGAAGCTTTCTTT. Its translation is CASSFSSPGTRMNTEAFF.

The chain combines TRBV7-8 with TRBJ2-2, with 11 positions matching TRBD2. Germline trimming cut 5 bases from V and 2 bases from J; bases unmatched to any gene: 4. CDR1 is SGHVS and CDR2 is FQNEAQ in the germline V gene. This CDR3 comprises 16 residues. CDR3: CASSRRLAGNTGELFF. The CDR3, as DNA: TGTGCCAGCAGCCGCAGACTAGCGGGAAACACCGGGGAGCTGTTTTTT.

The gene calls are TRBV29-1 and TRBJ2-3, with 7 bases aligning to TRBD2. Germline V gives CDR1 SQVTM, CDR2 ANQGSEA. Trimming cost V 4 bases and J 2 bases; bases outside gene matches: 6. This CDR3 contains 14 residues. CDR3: CSVVSAGTTDTQYF. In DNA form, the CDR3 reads TGCAGCGTTGTGTCAGCGGGGACCACAGATACGCAGTATTTT.

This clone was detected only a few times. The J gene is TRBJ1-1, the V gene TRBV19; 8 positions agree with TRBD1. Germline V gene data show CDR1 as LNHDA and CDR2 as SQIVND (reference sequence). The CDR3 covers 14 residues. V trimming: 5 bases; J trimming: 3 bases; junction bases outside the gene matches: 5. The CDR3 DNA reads TGTGCCAGTAGTCCGGACAGGGCGGACACTGAAGCTTTCTTT. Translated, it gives CASSPDRADTEAFF.

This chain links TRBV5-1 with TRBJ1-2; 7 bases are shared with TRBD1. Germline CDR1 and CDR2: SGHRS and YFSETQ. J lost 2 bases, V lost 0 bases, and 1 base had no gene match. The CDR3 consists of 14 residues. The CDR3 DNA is TGCGCCAGCAGCTTGGGGGACAGAAACTATGGCTACACCTTC. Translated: CASSLGDRNYGYTF.

The DNA for the CDR3 is TGTGCCAGCAGCTTGAGGGCAGCTAATGAAAAACTGTTTTTT. The encoded protein is CASSLRAANEKLFF. V gene TRBV11-2 combines with J gene TRBJ1-4, with D uncertain. Between the trimmed V and J ends, which lost 3 bases and 3 bases, there was a span of 8 bases. Per the germline V gene, CDR1 is SGHAT and CDR2 is FQNNGV. The CDR3 has 14 residues.

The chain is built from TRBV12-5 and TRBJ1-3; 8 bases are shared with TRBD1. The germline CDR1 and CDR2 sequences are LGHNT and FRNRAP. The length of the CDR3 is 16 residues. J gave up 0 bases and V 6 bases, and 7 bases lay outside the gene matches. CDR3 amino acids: CASGPPGTGSGNTIYF. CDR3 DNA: TGTGCTAGTGGACCACCCGGGACAGGCTCTGGAAACACCATATATTTT.

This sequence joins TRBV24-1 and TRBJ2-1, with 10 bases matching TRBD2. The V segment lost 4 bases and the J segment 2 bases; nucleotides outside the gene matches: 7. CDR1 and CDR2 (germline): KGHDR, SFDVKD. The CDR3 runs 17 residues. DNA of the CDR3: TGTGCCACCAGTGACCCAGGGACTAGCGAAGCCTACAATGAGCAGTTCTTC. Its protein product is CATSDPGTSEAYNEQFF.

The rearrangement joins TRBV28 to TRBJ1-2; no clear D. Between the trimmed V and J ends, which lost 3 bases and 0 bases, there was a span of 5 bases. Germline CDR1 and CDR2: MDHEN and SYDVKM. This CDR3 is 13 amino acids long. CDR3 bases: TGTGCCAGCAGTTTGGCAGCTAACTATGGCTACACCTTC. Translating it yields CASSLAANYGYTF.

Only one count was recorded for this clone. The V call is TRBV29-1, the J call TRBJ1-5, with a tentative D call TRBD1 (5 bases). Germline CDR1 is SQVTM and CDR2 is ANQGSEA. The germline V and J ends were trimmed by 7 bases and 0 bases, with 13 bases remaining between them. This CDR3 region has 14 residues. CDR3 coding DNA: TGCAGCGCCCTTGTACAGGATAGCAATCAGCCCCAGCATTTT. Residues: CSALVQDSNQPQHF. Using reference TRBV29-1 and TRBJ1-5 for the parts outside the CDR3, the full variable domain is SAVISQKPSRDICQRGTSLTIQCQVDSQVTMMFWYRQQPGQSLTLIATANQGSEATYESGFVIDKFPISRPNLTFSTLTVSNMSPEDSSIYLCSALVQDSNQPQHFGDGTRLSIL.

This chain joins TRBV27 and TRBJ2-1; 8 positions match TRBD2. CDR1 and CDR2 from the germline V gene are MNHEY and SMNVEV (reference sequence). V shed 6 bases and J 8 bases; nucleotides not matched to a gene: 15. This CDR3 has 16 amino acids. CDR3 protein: CASRPAGTRSVYEQFF. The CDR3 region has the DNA TGTGCCAGCAGACCCGCCGGGACTAGGTCCGTGTATGAGCAGTTCTTC.

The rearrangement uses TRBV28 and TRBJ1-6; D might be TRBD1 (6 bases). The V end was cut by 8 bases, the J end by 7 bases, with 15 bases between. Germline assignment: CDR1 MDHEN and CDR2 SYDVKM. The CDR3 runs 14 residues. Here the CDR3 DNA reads TGTGCCAGCGGGGGGGACACGGTCAATTCACCCCTCCACTTT. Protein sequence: CASGGDTVNSPLHF.

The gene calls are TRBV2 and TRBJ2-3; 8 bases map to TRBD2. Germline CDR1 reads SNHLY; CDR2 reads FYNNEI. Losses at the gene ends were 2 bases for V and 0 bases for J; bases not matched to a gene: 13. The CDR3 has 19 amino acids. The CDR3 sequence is CASSELVTRGGTSTDTQYF. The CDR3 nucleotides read TGTGCCAGCAGTGAATTGGTAACCCGGGGGGGGACCAGCACAGATACGCAGTATTTT.

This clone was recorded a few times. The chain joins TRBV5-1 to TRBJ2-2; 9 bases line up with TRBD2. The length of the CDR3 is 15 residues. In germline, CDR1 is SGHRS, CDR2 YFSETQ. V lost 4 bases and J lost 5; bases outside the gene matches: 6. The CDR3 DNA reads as TGCGCCAGCAGCCCTAGCGGGACGGGGACCGGGGAGCTGTTTTTT. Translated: CASSPSGTGTGELFF.

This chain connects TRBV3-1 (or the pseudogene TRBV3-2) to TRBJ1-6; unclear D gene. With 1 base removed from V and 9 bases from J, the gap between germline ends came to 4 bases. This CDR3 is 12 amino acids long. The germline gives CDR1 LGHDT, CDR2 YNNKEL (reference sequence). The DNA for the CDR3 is TGTGCCAGCAGCCAAGGAGCTTCACCCCTCCACTTT. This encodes CASSQGASPLHF.